Listed here are 21 T cell receptor beta chains from one sample, sequenced in a study of cytomegalovirus exposure and HLA in healthy donors (dated by TCRdb to the late 2010s). The library was prepared using the immunoSEQ multiplex PCR assay. For the multiplex PCR, a mixture combining 60 forward primers for TCR Vbeta segments and 13 reverse primers for TCR Jbeta segments was used. Sourced from immuneACCESS, this table was stored by TCRdb with only in-frame sequences that have V and J called. A share of the clones is absent; for the studies checked, an unresolved V gene accounts for under half, and the remainder has no known explanation. For this sample the table gives about 100,000 clones, of which more than 75% were detected only once. 3% to 4% of the sample lies in the top ten. Material for sequencing was PBMCs. All receptors come from a woman in her forties or fifties in good health and CMV-seropositive.

V usage is TRBV18 and J usage is TRBJ1-5, with D possibly TRBD1 on 5 matching bases. The ends were cut back, 4 bases at V and 6 bases at J, with 10 bases in the middle. This CDR3 contains 13 residues. CDR1 is KGHSH, CDR2 LQKENI, per germline. This CDR3 reads CASSLDIAQPQHF. CDR3 in DNA: TGTGCCAGCTCACTGGACATTGCTCAGCCCCAGCATTTT.

The rearrangement uses TRBV6-1 and TRBJ2-5; 9 bases align to TRBD2. This CDR3 contains 14 residues. CDR1 and CDR2 (germline): MNHNS, SASEGT. J gave up 2 bases and V 3 bases, and 1 base lay outside the gene matches. The CDR3 here is CASSELAGQETQYF. CDR3 DNA: TGTGCCAGCAGTGAGCTAGCGGGGCAAGAGACCCAGTACTTC.

This chain links TRBV7-9 with TRBJ1-5; tentative D call: TRBD1 (5 bases). CDR3 size: 14 residues. Trimming shortened V by 4 bases and J by 0 bases, and 7 bases separated the two germline ends. Germline loops: CDR1 SEHNR, CDR2 FQNEAQ (reference sequence). The CDR3 DNA reads as TGTGCCAGCAGCTGGGGGGATAGCAATCAGCCCCAGCATTTT. This translates into CASSWGDSNQPQHF.

The V call is TRBV9, the J call TRBJ2-3, with 7 bases matching TRBD2. V trimming: 0 bases; J trimming: 4 bases; junction bases outside the gene matches: 2. The CDR3 sequence is 14 residues long. The germline gives CDR1 SGDLS, CDR2 YYNGEE. In nucleotides, the CDR3 is TGTGCCAGCAGCGTAGGCCTAGCGGCAGATACGCAGTATTTT. This sequence encodes CASSVGLAADTQYF.

The genes are TRBV2 and TRBJ1-4, with 7 bases identical to TRBD1. CDR1 and CDR2 from the germline V gene are SNHLY and FYNNEI. V gave up 6 bases and J gave up 7 bases; unmatched junction bases: 8. The length of the CDR3 is 14 residues. The CDR3 DNA reads as TGTGCCAGCAGGACAGACAGGGTGGGTGAAAAACTGTTTTTT. This codes for CASRTDRVGEKLFF.

This chain joins TRBV6-4 and TRBJ2-1, with 9 bases aligning to TRBD2. The CDR3 covers 15 residues. The J segment lost 8 bases and the V segment lost 0 bases, leaving 5 bases of the junction unmatched. Per germline, CDR1 MRHNA and CDR2 SNTAGT. The CDR3 nucleotides are TGTGCCAGCAGTGACTCGGAGCGGGGGGTATATGAGCAGTTCTTC. This translates into CASSDSERGVYEQFF.

The rearrangement links TRBV29-1 to TRBJ2-6; tentative D call: TRBD2 (6 bases). The germline V gene encodes CDR1 SQVTM and CDR2 ANQGSEA. There are 15 residues in the CDR3. CDR3 bases: TGCGCCCTTTCCCCAGCGGGCTCTGGGGCCAACGTCCTGACTTTC. This translates into CALSPAGSGANVLTF.

The V and J genes are TRBV11-2 and TRBJ2-2, with a weak D call TRBD1 (5 bases). Trimming pared 5 bases from V and 4 bases from J, leaving 14 bases between. This CDR3 has 15 residues. Germline loops: CDR1 SGHAT, CDR2 FQNNGV. The CDR3 sequence: CASSQDMSITGELFF. In nucleotides, the CDR3 is TGTGCCAGCAGCCAGGACATGTCCATCACCGGGGAGCTGTTTTTT.

The rearrangement uses TRBV7-6 and TRBJ1-2; 12 bases fit TRBD1. CDR3 size: 15 residues. The ends lost 5 bases at V and 6 bases at J; junction bases unmatched: 7. Germline V lookup: CDR1 SGHVS, CDR2 FNYEAQ. CDR3 in DNA: TGTGCCAGCAGCGATCCGGGACAGGGGGCGAATGGCTACACCTTC. Protein: CASSDPGQGANGYTF.

This clone was seen a few times. In nucleotides, the CDR3 is TGTGCCAGCGGGGGACAGGGACCCTACGAGCAGTACTTC. It translates to CASGGQGPYEQYF. V and J are TRBV6-1 and TRBJ2-7; TRBD1 agrees at 9 bases. The germline gives CDR1 MNHNS, CDR2 SASEGT. Losses at the gene ends were 8 bases for V and 2 bases for J; bases not matched to a gene: 4. This CDR3 has 13 amino acids.

This sequence joins TRBV27 and TRBJ2-1, with D tentatively TRBD1 (5 bases). V was shortened by 2 bases and J by 7 bases, with 6 bases between the two germline ends. Germline values: CDR1 MNHEY, CDR2 SMNVEV (reference sequence). This CDR3 is built from 12 residues. As DNA, the CDR3 is TGTGCCAGCAGTTTAAGGGGAAATGAGCAGTTCTTC. Protein sequence: CASSLRGNEQFF.

The chain has TRBV7-9 and TRBJ1-2; maybe TRBD1 (6 bases). The CDR3 runs to 14 residues. Trimming removed 5 bases from V and 7 bases from J, with 17 bases in between. The V gene's germline CDR1 is SEHNR and CDR2 FQNEAQ (reference sequence). The CDR3 region has the DNA TGTGCCAGCAGCCGTCCCGGGGGGCCAGCTGGCTACACCTTC. As protein: CASSRPGGPAGYTF. Filled out from reference TRBV7-9 and TRBJ1-2, the complete variable domain reads DTGVSQNPRHKITKRGQNVTFRCDPISEHNRLYWYRQTLGQGPEFLTYFQNEAQLEKSRLLSDRFSAERPKGSFSTLEIQRTEQGDSAMYLCASSRPGGPAGYTFGSGTRLTVV.

The chain couples TRBV10-3 to TRBJ2-7; 8 bases match TRBD1. Germline CDR1 is ENHRY and CDR2 is SYGVKD. The V and J ends lost 6 bases and 4 bases, in that order; junction bases with no gene match: 5. This CDR3 region has 13 residues. CDR3 sequence reads: CAISQGQDYEQYF. The CDR3 coding sequence is TGTGCCATCAGCCAGGGACAGGATTACGAGCAGTACTTC.

V is TRBV18 and J is TRBJ1-6; D is ambiguous. The V gene lost 3 bases and the J gene lost 7 bases, with 13 bases spanning the gap. This CDR3 comprises 15 residues. Per the germline V gene, CDR1 is KGHSH and CDR2 is LQKENI. The CDR3 DNA is TGTGCCAGCTCACCGAGGGAGACGAAAAATTCACCCCTCCACTTT. Protein: CASSPRETKNSPLHF.

The sample holds one count of this clone. The chain uses TRBV10-3 and TRBJ2-1; weak D call: TRBD1 (5 bases). CDR1 ENHRY and CDR2 SYGVKD come from the germline V gene. This CDR3 has 13 residues. Trimming shortened V by 0 bases and J by 10 bases, and 10 bases separated the two germline ends. The CDR3 DNA reads TGTGCCATCAGTGAGTCAGACAGCTGGGAGCAGTTCTTC. This sequence encodes CAISESDSWEQFF.

This chain uses TRBV4-2 with TRBJ2-3; 12 bases are shared with TRBD2. Per germline, CDR1 LGHNA and CDR2 YNFKEQ. The trim removed 4 bases at V and 1 base at J, leaving 12 bases unmatched. The CDR3 is 19 residues long. Here the CDR3 DNA reads TGTGCCAGCAGCCGCCGGACTAGCGGGGTGTTAATGGGCACAGATACGCAGTATTTT. Its protein product is CASSRRTSGVLMGTDTQYF.

This chain connects TRBV19 to TRBJ2-3; 8 bases line up with TRBD2. In germline, CDR1 is LNHDA, CDR2 SQIVND (reference sequence). This CDR3 has 17 residues. Losses at the gene ends were 6 bases for V and 3 bases for J; bases not matched to a gene: 14. The CDR3 bases are TGTGCCAGTAGCCATATTCAAATCAGCGGGAGAACAGATACGCAGTATTTT. It is translated as CASSHIQISGRTDTQYF.

As concerns this clone: The same CDR3 can be traced to other DNA sequences in this sample. The chain couples TRBV9 to TRBJ2-2, with 8 bases identical to TRBD2. Germline values: CDR1 SGDLS, CDR2 YYNGEE. V gave up 2 bases and J gave up 5 bases; unmatched junction bases: 2. The CDR3 has 14 residues. CDR3 residues: CASSVPGGTGELFF. The DNA for the CDR3 is TGTGCCAGCAGCGTCCCGGGGGGGACCGGGGAGCTGTTTTTT.

This clone was counted a single time. This chain connects TRBV2 to TRBJ1-5; no definite D call. The V gene's germline CDR1 is SNHLY and CDR2 FYNNEI. The V gene lost 7 bases and the J gene lost 1 base, with 8 bases spanning the gap. CDR3 length: 13 residues. The CDR3 reads CASMARSNQPQHF. In DNA form, the CDR3 reads TGTGCCAGCATGGCGCGGAGCAATCAGCCCCAGCATTTT.

The gene calls are TRBV5-5 and TRBJ1-2, with TRBD1 as a possible D gene (6 bases). Trimming took 0 bases from V and 7 from J, leaving 10 bases between them. This CDR3 spans 13 amino acids. Germline-derived CDR1 and CDR2 are SGHKS and YYEKEE (reference sequence). The CDR3 nucleotides are TGTGCCAGCAGCTTGGGGCAGGGGTCTGGCTACACCTTC. Its translation is CASSLGQGSGYTF. The variable domain in full, completed from reference TRBV5-5 and TRBJ1-2, reads DAGVTQSPTHLIKTRGQQVTLRCSPISGHKSVSWYQQVLGQGPQFIFQYYEKEERGRGNFPDRFSARQFPNYSSELNVNALLLGDSALYLCASSLGQGSGYTFGSGTRLTVV.

The chain joins TRBV7-2 to TRBJ2-5; 14 positions agree with TRBD2. The germline V gene has CDR1 SGHTA and CDR2 FQGNSA. Unmatched junction bases numbered 12, after V lost 5 bases and J lost 4 bases. The CDR3 totals 18 residues. The CDR3 is CASSRTGTSGGIGETQYF. The CDR3, as DNA: TGTGCCAGCAGCCGCACCGGGACTAGCGGGGGTATAGGAGAGACCCAGTACTTC.